This entry lists 31 T cell receptor beta chains sequenced from one sample in a study of OX40 agonist ivuxolimab in advanced cancers. Library preparation used the immunoSEQ multiplex PCR assay. This immuneACCESS table, as held by TCRdb, lists in-frame sequences with V and J called but not all clones. Of the missing ones, under half trace to an unresolved V gene in checked studies; the others have no known cause. The sample contains tens of thousands of clones, about 94% of them found a single time. Around 10% of the sample is in the top ten clones. The sequences come from CD4+ or CD8+ T cells sorted from blood, collected in a trial of the OX40 agonist ivuxolimab. The source of these receptors is an adult with an advanced solid tumor such as melanoma, head and neck, liver or kidney cancer.

Turning to this clone: Other DNA variants within this sample encode the same CDR3. The rearrangement uses TRBV6-6 and TRBJ2-2; D is unclear. This CDR3 spans 12 amino acids. V was clipped by 0 bases and J by 5 bases, with 1 base between them. Per germline, CDR1 MNHNY and CDR2 SVGAGI (reference sequence). The CDR3 sequence is CASSYSTGELFF. For the CDR3, the DNA is TGTGCCAGCAGTTACTCTACCGGGGAGCTGTTTTTT.

The rearrangement joins TRBV6-1 to TRBJ2-7, with TRBD1 matching over 7 bases. CDR3 length: 13 amino acids. Trimming removed 7 bases from V and 3 bases from J; junction bases left unmatched: 6. The germline gives CDR1 MNHNS, CDR2 SASEGT. CDR3 nucleotide sequence: TGTGCCAGCATTACAGGGGCGGGCTACGAGCAGTACTTC. Encoded protein: CASITGAGYEQYF.

V is TRBV6-6 and J is TRBJ2-4; D is perhaps TRBD1 (5 bases). Germline V CDR1 and CDR2: MNHNY, SVGAGI (reference sequence). Trimming pared 7 bases from V and 6 bases from J, leaving 13 bases between. This CDR3 contains 13 residues. The CDR3 sequence: CASIGRALNIQYF. The CDR3 coding sequence is TGTGCCAGCATCGGCAGGGCCTTAAACATTCAGTACTTC.

The chain is built from TRBV6-6 and TRBJ2-2, with TRBD2 as a possible D gene (6 bases). CDR1 and CDR2 (germline): MNHNY, SVGAGI (reference sequence). Trimming removed 2 bases from V and 3 bases from J, with 10 bases in between. The CDR3 covers 15 residues. This CDR3 is CASSYGGTDTGELFF. CDR3 sequence (DNA): TGTGCCAGCAGTTACGGCGGGACCGACACCGGGGAGCTGTTTTTT.

The chain carries TRBV9 and TRBJ2-7, with 10 bases lining up with TRBD2. The germline gives CDR1 SGDLS, CDR2 YYNGEE. Trimming cost V 0 bases and J 2 bases; bases outside gene matches: 5. The CDR3 contains 16 residues. CDR3 coding DNA: TGTGCCAGCAGCGTAGCTCGGACTAGCGGAACCTACGAGCAGTACTTC. Amino acid sequence: CASSVARTSGTYEQYF. The whole variable domain, remainder taken from reference TRBV9 and TRBJ2-7, is DSGVTQTPKHLITATGQRVTLRCSPRSGDLSVYWYQQSLDQGLQFLIQYYNGEERAKGNILERFSAQQFPDLHSELNLSSLELGDSALYFCASSVARTSGTYEQYFGPGTRLTVT.

This clone was recorded a few times. The chain has TRBV19 and TRBJ1-1; D is unresolved. The CDR3 runs to 13 residues. Germline V gene sequence: CDR1 LNHDA, CDR2 SQIVND (reference sequence). The V gene lost 3 bases and the J gene lost 2 bases, with 7 bases spanning the gap. CDR3 coding DNA: TGTGCCAGTAGTATCGTTGAAAACACTGAAGCTTTCTTT. Encoded protein: CASSIVENTEAFF.

The chain has TRBV19 and TRBJ2-1; 8 bases are a match to TRBD2. V was pared by 1 base and J by 9 bases, with 5 bases of the junction left unmatched. Germline V lookup: CDR1 LNHDA, CDR2 SQIVND (reference sequence). This CDR3 is built from 14 residues. The CDR3 DNA reads as TGTGCCAGTAGTATAGGGACTAGCATGGGTGAGCAGTTCTTC. It is translated as CASSIGTSMGEQFF.

The chain uses TRBV27 and TRBJ1-5; D might be TRBD1 (6 bases). The V gene lost 8 bases and the J gene lost 7 bases, with 18 bases spanning the gap. Germline loops: CDR1 MNHEY, CDR2 SMNVEV (reference sequence). This CDR3 spans 14 amino acids. In DNA form, the CDR3 reads TGTGCCAGCTCCTTGGCCGGACAGATCCAGCCCCAGCATTTT. Amino acid sequence: CASSLAGQIQPQHF.

The genes are TRBV28 and TRBJ2-7; D is unclear. The germline gives CDR1 MDHEN, CDR2 SYDVKM. CDR3 length: 13 residues. V dropped 5 bases and J dropped 0 bases, with 8 bases sitting between them. DNA for the CDR3: TGTGCCAGCAGTGCAGGTAGCTCCTACGAGCAGTACTTC. This encodes CASSAGSSYEQYF.

The V call is TRBV27, the J call TRBJ2-2, with D hard to call. V was clipped by 2 bases and J by 5 bases, with 3 bases between them. The length of the CDR3 is 12 residues. Germline assignment: CDR1 MNHEY and CDR2 SMNVEV (reference sequence). The CDR3 DNA reads TGTGCCAGCAGTTTAAGTACCGGGGAGCTGTTTTTT. Translation: CASSLSTGELFF.

The chain joins TRBV19 to TRBJ2-1; D gene uncertain. The V gene's germline CDR1 is LNHDA and CDR2 SQIVND (reference sequence). CDR3 size: 13 residues. Trimming left V 3 bases short and J 5 bases short, with 8 bases between. CDR3 nucleotides: TGTGCCAGTAGTATTTTAGTGGACAATGAGCAGTTCTTC. Amino acid sequence: CASSILVDNEQFF.

The chain has TRBV4-3 and TRBJ1-4; TRBD1 is a possible D gene (5 bases). The CDR3 length is 15 residues. Between the trimmed V and J ends, which lost 0 bases and 5 bases, there was a span of 10 bases. Looked up from germline, CDR1 is LGHNA and CDR2 is YSLEER. CDR3 coding DNA: TGCGCCAGCAGCCAAGACAGGGAGCTAAATGAAAAACTGTTTTTT. Translating it yields CASSQDRELNEKLFF.

This sequence joins TRBV10-3 and TRBJ2-7; maybe TRBD1 (8 bases). Germline CDR1 ENHRY, CDR2 SYGVKD. CDR3 length: 14 residues. The ends were cut back, 5 bases at V and 6 bases at J, with 17 bases in the middle. This CDR3 reads CAISNRGGQVEQYF. In nucleotides, the CDR3 is TGTGCCATCAGTAACAGGGGGGGGCAGGTCGAGCAGTACTTC.

V and J are TRBV2 and TRBJ1-4; D unclear. The length of the CDR3 is 12 residues. The V gene lost 8 bases and the J gene lost 8 bases, with 12 bases spanning the gap. The germline V gene encodes CDR1 SNHLY and CDR2 FYNNEI. CDR3 nucleotides: TGTGCCAGCGGATCCCTGGGCGAAAAACTGTTTTTT. Translated, it gives CASGSLGEKLFF.

The chain couples TRBV11-2 to TRBJ2-5, with D tentatively TRBD1 or TRBD2 (5 bases each). Trimming removed 1 base at V and 5 bases at J, with 20 bases between. The CDR3 loop spans 17 amino acids. The germline V gene encodes CDR1 SGHAT and CDR2 FQNNGV. The CDR3 DNA is TGTGCCAGCAGCTTAGCCCCTGGGACCCCGACTCGGGAGACCCAGTACTTC. It translates to CASSLAPGTPTRETQYF. The whole variable domain, filled in from reference TRBV11-2 and TRBJ2-5, reads EAGVAQSPRYKIIEKRQSVAFWCNPISGHATLYWYQQILGQGPKLLIQFQNNGVVDDSQLPKDRFSAERLKGVDSTLKIQPAKLEDSAVYLCASSLAPGTPTRETQYFGPGTRLLVL.

The chain combines TRBV7-9 with TRBJ2-5, with 9 bases aligning to TRBD1. Germline loops: CDR1 SEHNR, CDR2 FQNEAQ (reference sequence). V lost 4 bases, J lost 5 bases, and 8 bases stayed unmatched. The CDR3 is 15 amino acids. The CDR3 nucleotides are TGTGCCAGCAGCTCCGACAGGGGGGATGGGGAGACCCAGTACTTC. Protein sequence: CASSSDRGDGETQYF.

The V call is TRBV11-2, the J call TRBJ2-7; TRBD2 matches at 10 bases. V dropped 0 bases and J dropped 3; count of bases not matched to a gene: 8. This CDR3 is 17 amino acids long. The germline V gene has CDR1 SGHAT and CDR2 FQNNGV. The CDR3 region has the DNA TGTGCCAGCAGCTTAGAGTCTACTAGCGGGAACTTCTACGAGCAGTACTTC. It codes for CASSLESTSGNFYEQYF.

The gene calls are TRBV29-1 and TRBJ2-7; tentatively, D is TRBD2 (6 bases). Germline CDR1 reads SQVTM; CDR2 reads ANQGSEA. Trimming left V 6 bases short and J 1 base short, with 13 bases between. This CDR3 is built from 13 residues. The CDR3 here is CSVNRDSSYEQYF. CDR3 bases: TGCAGCGTCAACCGGGACTCGTCCTACGAGCAGTACTTC.

The sample holds one count of this clone. The chain employs TRBV5-5 and TRBJ1-4, with TRBD1 matching over 8 bases. This CDR3 has 14 residues. With V trimmed by 5 bases and J by 8 bases, 8 bases remained unmatched. Germline CDR1 reads SGHKS; CDR2 reads YYEKEE (reference sequence). Here the CDR3 reads CASRVQGGEEKLFF. Here the CDR3 DNA reads TGTGCCAGCAGGGTACAGGGGGGCGAAGAAAAACTGTTTTTT. Together with reference TRBV5-5 and TRBJ1-4, the CDR3 gives the full variable domain: DAGVTQSPTHLIKTRGQQVTLRCSPISGHKSVSWYQQVLGQGPQFIFQYYEKEERGRGNFPDRFSARQFPNYSSELNVNALLLGDSALYLCASRVQGGEEKLFFGSGTQLSVL.

CDR3: CASSPPGQGVAEKLFF. CDR3 DNA: TGTGCCAGCTCACCGCCGGGACAGGGAGTTGCTGAAAAACTGTTTTTT. The V and J genes are TRBV18 and TRBJ1-4; 9 bases match TRBD1. The CDR3 spans 16 residues. Germline V gene data show CDR1 as KGHSH and CDR2 as LQKENI. J gave up 7 bases and V 3 bases, and 9 bases lay outside the gene matches.

The chain uses TRBV11-1 and TRBJ2-3, with D uncertain. Germline V lookup: CDR1 SGHAT, CDR2 FQDESV (reference sequence). The V gene lost 6 bases and the J gene lost 6 bases, with 19 bases spanning the gap. This CDR3 region has 15 residues. CDR3 sequence (DNA): TGTGCCAGCAGGGACCCACCAAACCCGAGTGATACGCAGTATTTT. It is translated as CASRDPPNPSDTQYF.

This rearrangement joins TRBV27 to TRBJ2-3; no definite D call. The V end lost 4 bases, the J end lost 4 bases, and 6 bases lay between the germline ends. In germline, CDR1 is MNHEY, CDR2 SMNVEV (reference sequence). This CDR3 contains 12 residues. The CDR3 bases are TGTGCCAGCAGTTGGACGCCAGATACGCAGTATTTT. Residues: CASSWTPDTQYF.

The chain couples TRBV28 to TRBJ2-3; D assignment may be TRBD1 or TRBD2 (5 bases each). Trimming removed 5 bases at V and 6 bases at J, with 18 bases between. The CDR3 loop spans 15 amino acids. The germline CDR1 and CDR2 sequences are MDHEN and SYDVKM. The CDR3 sequence is CASSTPGPRVDTQYF. CDR3 bases: TGTGCCAGCAGTACCCCGGGACCGAGGGTGGATACGCAGTATTTT.

This clone has only one observation. The chain uses TRBV5-1 and TRBJ2-7; tentatively, D is TRBD2 (7 bases). V was clipped by 4 bases and J by 5 bases, with 19 bases between them. Germline lookup yields CDR1 SGHRS and CDR2 YFSETQ. This CDR3 comprises 15 residues. The DNA of the CDR3 is TGCGCCAGCAGCACTCGAATCGGGGGGCGAGACGAGCAGTACTTC. Translated: CASSTRIGGRDEQYF.

This chain uses TRBV6-5 with TRBJ2-5; D unresolved. The CDR3 is 13 amino acids. V was trimmed by 6 bases and J by 1 base, leaving 9 bases between them. Germline V gene sequence: CDR1 MNHEY, CDR2 SVGAGI. This CDR3 is CASRLHFQETQYF. The CDR3 DNA sequence: TGTGCCAGCAGACTCCACTTCCAAGAGACCCAGTACTTC.

V usage is TRBV4-3 and J usage is TRBJ2-1, with D maybe TRBD1 (6 bases). CDR1 and CDR2 from the germline V gene are LGHNA and YSLEER. Between the trimmed V and J ends, which lost 4 bases and 10 bases, there was a span of 14 bases. This CDR3 has 13 amino acids. The CDR3 here is CASSRGPGSEQFF. CDR3 in DNA: TGCGCCAGCAGCCGGGGGCCGGGGAGCGAGCAGTTCTTC.

This clone was seen just once. The chain links TRBV6-1 to TRBJ2-7; no definite D call. Germline V gene lookup returns CDR1 MNHNS and CDR2 SASEGT. Trimming removed 3 bases at V and 2 bases at J, with 5 bases between. The length of the CDR3 is 12 residues. CDR3 loop: CASSDSTYEQYF. As DNA, the CDR3 is TGTGCCAGCAGTGACAGCACCTACGAGCAGTACTTC.

This clone has a single count. The chain employs TRBV7-8 and TRBJ2-2; D is unresolved. The CDR3 runs 17 residues. V lost 5 bases to trimming and J lost 0 bases, with 16 bases between them. Germline values: CDR1 SGHVS, CDR2 FQNEAQ. CDR3 nucleotide sequence: TGTGCCAGCAGCCCCCGCTCGACACTGGCGAACACCGGGGAGCTGTTTTTT. It encodes CASSPRSTLANTGELFF.

The chain is built from TRBV6-5 and TRBJ2-7; 10 positions match TRBD1. CDR3 length equals 14 residues. After removal of 6 bases from V and 6 bases from J, the junction contained 8 bases not matched to a gene. Germline V lookup: CDR1 MNHEY, CDR2 SVGAGI. CDR3 nucleotides: TGTGCCAGCAGCACCGGGACAGGGGCAAGCGAGCAGTACTTC. Its translation: CASSTGTGASEQYF.

V usage is TRBV27 and J usage is TRBJ1-5, with 7 bases aligning to TRBD1. There are 18 residues in the CDR3. V shed 7 bases, J shed 0 bases, and the junction held 15 bases outside the gene matches. Germline V gene lookup returns CDR1 MNHEY and CDR2 SMNVEV (reference sequence). CDR3 DNA: TGTGCCAGCACCCCCCTGGGCAGGGGGGAATATAGCAATCAGCCCCAGCATTTT. It translates to CASTPLGRGEYSNQPQHF.

V usage is TRBV4-2 and J usage is TRBJ2-1, with a possible D match to TRBD1 (7 bases). V shed 3 bases and J shed 7 bases, with 19 bases lying between them. The CDR3 consists of 16 residues. Germline lookup yields CDR1 LGHNA and CDR2 YNFKEQ. The CDR3 DNA sequence: TGTGCCAGCAGCCACCCCGACAGGGAGGTGGGAAATGAGCAGTTCTTC. Its protein product is CASSHPDREVGNEQFF.